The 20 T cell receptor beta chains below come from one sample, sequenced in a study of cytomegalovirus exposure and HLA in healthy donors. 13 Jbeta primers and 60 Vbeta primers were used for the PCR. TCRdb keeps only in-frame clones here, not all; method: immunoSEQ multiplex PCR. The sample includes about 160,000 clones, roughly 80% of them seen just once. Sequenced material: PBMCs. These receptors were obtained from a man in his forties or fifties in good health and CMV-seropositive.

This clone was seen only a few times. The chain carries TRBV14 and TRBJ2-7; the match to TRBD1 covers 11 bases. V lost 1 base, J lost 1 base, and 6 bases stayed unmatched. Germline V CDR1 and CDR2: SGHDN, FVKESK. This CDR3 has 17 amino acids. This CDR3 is CASSQGWTGGRSYEQYF. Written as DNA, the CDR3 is TGTGCCAGCAGCCAAGGATGGACAGGGGGCCGGTCCTACGAGCAGTACTTC.

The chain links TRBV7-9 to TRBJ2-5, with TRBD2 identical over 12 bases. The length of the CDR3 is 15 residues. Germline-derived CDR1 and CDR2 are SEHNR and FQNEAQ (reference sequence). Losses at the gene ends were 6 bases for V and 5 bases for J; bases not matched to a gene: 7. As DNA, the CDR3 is TGTGCCAGCAGGAGAGGACTAGCGGGGAGGGAGACCCAGTACTTC. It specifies CASRRGLAGRETQYF.

CDR3 residues: CASSLVRDSSYEQYF. CDR3 DNA: TGTGCCAGCAGCTTAGTCCGGGACTCCTCCTACGAGCAGTACTTC. The genes are TRBV11-2 and TRBJ2-7, with D tentatively TRBD2 (6 bases). The CDR3 has 15 residues. V was clipped by 1 base and J by 0 bases, with 10 bases between them. Looked up from germline, CDR1 is SGHAT and CDR2 is FQNNGV. Complete variable domain (other parts from reference TRBV11-2 and TRBJ2-7): EAGVAQSPRYKIIEKRQSVAFWCNPISGHATLYWYQQILGQGPKLLIQFQNNGVVDDSQLPKDRFSAERLKGVDSTLKIQPAKLEDSAVYLCASSLVRDSSYEQYFGPGTRLTVT.

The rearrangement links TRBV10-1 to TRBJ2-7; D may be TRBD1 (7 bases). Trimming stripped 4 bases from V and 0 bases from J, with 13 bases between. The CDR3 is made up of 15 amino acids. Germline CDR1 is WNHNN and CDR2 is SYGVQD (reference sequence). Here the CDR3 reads CASSAGRGVSYEQYF. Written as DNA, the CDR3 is TGCGCCAGCAGTGCTGGCAGGGGGGTCTCCTACGAGCAGTACTTC.

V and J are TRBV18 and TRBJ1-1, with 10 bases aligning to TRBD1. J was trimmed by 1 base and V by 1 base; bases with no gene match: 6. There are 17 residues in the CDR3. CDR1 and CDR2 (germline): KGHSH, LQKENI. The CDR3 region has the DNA TGTGCCAGCTCACCACTCCGGGACAGGGGTCGGAACACTGAAGCTTTCTTT. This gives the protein CASSPLRDRGRNTEAFF.

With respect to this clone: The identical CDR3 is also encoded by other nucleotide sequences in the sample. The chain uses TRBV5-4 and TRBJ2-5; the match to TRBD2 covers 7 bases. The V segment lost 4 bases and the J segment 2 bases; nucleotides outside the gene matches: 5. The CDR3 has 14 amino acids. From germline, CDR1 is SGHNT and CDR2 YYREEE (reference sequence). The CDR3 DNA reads TGTGCCAGCAGCCAGTGGGGACTACAAGAGACCCAGTACTTC. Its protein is CASSQWGLQETQYF.

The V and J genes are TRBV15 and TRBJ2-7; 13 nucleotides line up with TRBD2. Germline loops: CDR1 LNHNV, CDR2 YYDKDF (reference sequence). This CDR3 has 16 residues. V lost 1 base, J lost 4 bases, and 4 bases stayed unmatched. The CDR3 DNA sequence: TGTGCCACCAGCAGAGCTAAGGGACTAGCGGGATACGAGCAGTACTTC. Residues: CATSRAKGLAGYEQYF.

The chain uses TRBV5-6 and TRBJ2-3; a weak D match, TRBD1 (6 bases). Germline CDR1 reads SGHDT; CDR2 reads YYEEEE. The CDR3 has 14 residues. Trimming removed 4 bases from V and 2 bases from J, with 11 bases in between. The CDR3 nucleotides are TGTGCCAGCAGCCTTGACAGGATCACAGATACGCAGTATTTT. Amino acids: CASSLDRITDTQYF.

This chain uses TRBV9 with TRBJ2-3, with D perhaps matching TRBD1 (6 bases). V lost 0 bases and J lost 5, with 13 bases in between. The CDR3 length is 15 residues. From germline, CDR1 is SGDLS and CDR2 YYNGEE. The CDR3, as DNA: TGTGCCAGCAGCGTAGAGGCTAGCAGGGGAGATACGCAGTATTTT. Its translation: CASSVEASRGDTQYF.

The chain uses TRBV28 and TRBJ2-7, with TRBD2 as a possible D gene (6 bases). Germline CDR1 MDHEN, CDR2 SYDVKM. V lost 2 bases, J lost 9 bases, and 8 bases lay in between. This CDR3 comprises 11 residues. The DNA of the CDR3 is TGTGCCAGCAGTTTAGGAGGGTGGCAGTACTTC. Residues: CASSLGGWQYF.

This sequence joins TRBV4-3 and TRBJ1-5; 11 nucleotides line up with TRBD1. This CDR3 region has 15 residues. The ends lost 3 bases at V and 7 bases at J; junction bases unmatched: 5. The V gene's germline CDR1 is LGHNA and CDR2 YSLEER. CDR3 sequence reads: CASSQEGQGDQPQHF. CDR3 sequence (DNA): TGCGCCAGCAGCCAGGAGGGACAGGGGGACCAGCCCCAGCATTTT.

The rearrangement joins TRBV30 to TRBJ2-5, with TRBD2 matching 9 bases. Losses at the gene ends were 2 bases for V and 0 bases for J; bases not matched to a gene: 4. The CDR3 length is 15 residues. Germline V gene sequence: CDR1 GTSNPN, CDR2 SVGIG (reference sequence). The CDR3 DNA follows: TGTGCCTGGAGTCGCGGGGGGGGGTACCAAGAGACCCAGTACTTC. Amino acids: CAWSRGGGYQETQYF.

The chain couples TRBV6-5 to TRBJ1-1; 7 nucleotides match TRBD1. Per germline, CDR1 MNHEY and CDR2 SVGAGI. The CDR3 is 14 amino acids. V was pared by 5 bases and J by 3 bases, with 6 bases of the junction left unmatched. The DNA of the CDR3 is TGTGCCAGCAGTCCCAGGGGGGCGGACACTGAAGCTTTCTTT. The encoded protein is CASSPRGADTEAFF.

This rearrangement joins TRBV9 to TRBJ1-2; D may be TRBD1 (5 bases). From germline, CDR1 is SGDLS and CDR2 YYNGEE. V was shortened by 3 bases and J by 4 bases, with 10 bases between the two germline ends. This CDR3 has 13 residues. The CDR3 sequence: CASSGQGGYGYTF. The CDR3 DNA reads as TGTGCCAGCAGCGGGCAGGGAGGCTATGGCTACACCTTC.

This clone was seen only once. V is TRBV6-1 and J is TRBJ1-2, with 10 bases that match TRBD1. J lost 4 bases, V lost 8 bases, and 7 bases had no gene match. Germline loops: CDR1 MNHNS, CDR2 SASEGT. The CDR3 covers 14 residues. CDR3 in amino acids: CASELTGGVYGYTF. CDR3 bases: TGTGCCAGCGAATTGACAGGGGGCGTCTATGGCTACACCTTC.

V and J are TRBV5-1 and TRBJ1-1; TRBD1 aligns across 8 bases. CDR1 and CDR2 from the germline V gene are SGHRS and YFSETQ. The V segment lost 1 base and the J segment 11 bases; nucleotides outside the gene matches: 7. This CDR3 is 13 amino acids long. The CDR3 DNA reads TGCGCCAGCAGCTTGCAGGGGGCGTACGGGGCTTTCTTT. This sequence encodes CASSLQGAYGAFF.

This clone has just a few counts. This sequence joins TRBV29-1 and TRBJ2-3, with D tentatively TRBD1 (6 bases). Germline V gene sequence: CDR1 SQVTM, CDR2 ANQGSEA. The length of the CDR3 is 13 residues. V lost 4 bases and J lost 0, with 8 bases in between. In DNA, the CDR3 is TGCAGCGTTGGGGGACACAGCACAGATACGCAGTATTTT. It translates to CSVGGHSTDTQYF.

The CDR3 DNA is TGTGCCAGCAGCTTACTAGCGGGGGGCCTCACAGATACGCAGTATTTT. Its translation: CASSLLAGGLTDTQYF. The V call is TRBV7-2, the J call TRBJ2-3; 11 bases match TRBD2. Germline V gene sequence: CDR1 SGHTA, CDR2 FQGNSA. CDR3 length equals 16 residues. Germline trimming cut 2 bases from V and 2 bases from J; bases unmatched to any gene: 3. Together with reference TRBV7-2 and TRBJ2-3, the CDR3 gives the full variable domain: GAGVSQSPSNKVTEKGKDVELRCDPISGHTALYWYRQSLGQGLEFLIYFQGNSAPDKSGLPSDRFSAERTGGSVSTLTIQRTQQEDSAVYLCASSLLAGGLTDTQYFGPGTRLTVL.

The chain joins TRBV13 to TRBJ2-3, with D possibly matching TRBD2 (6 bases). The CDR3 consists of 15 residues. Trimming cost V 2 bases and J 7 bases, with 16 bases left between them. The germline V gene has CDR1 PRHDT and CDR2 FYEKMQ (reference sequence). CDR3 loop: CASSLSSGPLNTQYF. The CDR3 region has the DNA TGTGCCAGCAGCTTAAGTAGCGGCCCGCTAAATACGCAGTATTTT.

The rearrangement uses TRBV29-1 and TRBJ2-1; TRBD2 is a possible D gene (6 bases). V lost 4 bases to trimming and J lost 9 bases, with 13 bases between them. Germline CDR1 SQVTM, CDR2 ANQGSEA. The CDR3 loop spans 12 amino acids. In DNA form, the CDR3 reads TGCAGCGTTGCCCTTGGAGGGCCTGAGCAGTTCTTC. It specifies CSVALGGPEQFF.